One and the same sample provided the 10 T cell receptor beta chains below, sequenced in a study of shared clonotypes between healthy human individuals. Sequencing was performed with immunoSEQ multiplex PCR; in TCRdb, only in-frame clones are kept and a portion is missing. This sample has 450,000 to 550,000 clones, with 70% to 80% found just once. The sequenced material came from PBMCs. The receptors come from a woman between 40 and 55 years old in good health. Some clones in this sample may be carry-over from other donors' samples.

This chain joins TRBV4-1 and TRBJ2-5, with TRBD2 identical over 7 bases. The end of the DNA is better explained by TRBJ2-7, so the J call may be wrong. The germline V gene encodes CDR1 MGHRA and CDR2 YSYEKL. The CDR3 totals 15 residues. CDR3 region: CASSRASGSPYEQYF. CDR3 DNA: TGCGCCAGCAGCCGGGCTAGCGGATCGCCCTACGAGCAGTACTTC.

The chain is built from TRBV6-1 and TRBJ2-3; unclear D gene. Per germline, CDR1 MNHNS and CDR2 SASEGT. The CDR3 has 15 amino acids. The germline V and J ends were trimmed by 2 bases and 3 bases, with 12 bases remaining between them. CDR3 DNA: TGTGCCAGCAGTGAAAAGAGCGCCTCAACAGATACGCAGTATTTT. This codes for CASSEKSASTDTQYF.

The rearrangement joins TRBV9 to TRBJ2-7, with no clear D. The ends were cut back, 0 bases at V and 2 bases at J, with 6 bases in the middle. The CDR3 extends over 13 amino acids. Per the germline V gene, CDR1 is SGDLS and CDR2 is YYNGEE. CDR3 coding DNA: TGTGCCAGCAGCGTAGATTCCCCCTACGAGCAGTACTTC. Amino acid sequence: CASSVDSPYEQYF.

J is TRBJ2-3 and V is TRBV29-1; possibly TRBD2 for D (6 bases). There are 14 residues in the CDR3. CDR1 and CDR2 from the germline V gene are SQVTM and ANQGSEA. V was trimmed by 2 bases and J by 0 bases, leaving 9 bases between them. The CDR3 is CSVERGLSTDTQYF. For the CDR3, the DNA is TGCAGCGTTGAAAGGGGACTGAGCACAGATACGCAGTATTTT.

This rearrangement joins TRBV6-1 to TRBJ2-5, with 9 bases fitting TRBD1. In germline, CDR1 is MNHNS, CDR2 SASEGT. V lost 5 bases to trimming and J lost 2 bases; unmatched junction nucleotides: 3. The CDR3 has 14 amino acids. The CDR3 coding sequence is TGTGCCAGCAGTCCCGACAGGGGGCAAGAGACCCAGTACTTC. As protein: CASSPDRGQETQYF.

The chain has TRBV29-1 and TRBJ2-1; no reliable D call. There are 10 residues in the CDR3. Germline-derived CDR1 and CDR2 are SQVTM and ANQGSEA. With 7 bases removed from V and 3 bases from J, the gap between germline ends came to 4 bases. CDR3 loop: CSGRYNEQFF. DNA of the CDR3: TGCAGCGGCCGCTACAATGAGCAGTTCTTC.

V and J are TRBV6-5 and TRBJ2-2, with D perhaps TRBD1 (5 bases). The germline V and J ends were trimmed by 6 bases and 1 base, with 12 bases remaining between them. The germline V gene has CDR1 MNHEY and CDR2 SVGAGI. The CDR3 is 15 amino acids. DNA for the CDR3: TGTGCCAGCAGCAAGGGGTTCATGAACACCGGGGAGCTGTTTTTT. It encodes CASSKGFMNTGELFF.

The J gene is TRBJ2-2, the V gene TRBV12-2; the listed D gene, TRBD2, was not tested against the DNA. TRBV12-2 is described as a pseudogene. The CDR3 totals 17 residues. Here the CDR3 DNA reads TGTGCAAGTCGCTTAGCTCGCGTCCACCTCAAAACCGGGGAGCTGTTTTTT. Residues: CASRLARVHLKTGELFF.

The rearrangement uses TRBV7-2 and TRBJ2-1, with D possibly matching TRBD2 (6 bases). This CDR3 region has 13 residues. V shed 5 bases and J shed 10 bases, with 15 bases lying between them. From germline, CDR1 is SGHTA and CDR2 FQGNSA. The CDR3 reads CASSRKLGGEQFF. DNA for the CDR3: TGTGCCAGCAGCCGAAAGTTGGGGGGAGAGCAGTTCTTC.

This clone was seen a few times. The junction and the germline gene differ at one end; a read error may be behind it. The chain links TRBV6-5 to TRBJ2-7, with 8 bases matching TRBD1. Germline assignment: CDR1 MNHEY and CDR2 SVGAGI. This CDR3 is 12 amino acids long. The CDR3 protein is CASTNLRGLLDF. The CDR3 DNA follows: TGTGCCAGCACCAATCTCAGGGGGCTTCTGGACTTC.